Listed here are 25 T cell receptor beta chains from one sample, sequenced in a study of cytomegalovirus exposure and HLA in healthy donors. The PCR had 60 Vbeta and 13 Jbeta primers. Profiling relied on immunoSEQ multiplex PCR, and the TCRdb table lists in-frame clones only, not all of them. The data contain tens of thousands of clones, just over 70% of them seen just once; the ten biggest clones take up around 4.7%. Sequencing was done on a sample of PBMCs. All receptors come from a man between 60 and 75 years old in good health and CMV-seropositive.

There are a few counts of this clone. The CDR3 spells CASSLGVAGGPETQYF. CDR3 bases: TGTGCCAGCAGCTTAGGAGTAGCGGGAGGGCCGGAGACCCAGTACTTC. The rearrangement uses TRBV7-8 and TRBJ2-5; 11 bases are shared with TRBD2. The germline V gene has CDR1 SGHVS and CDR2 FQNEAQ. Unmatched junction bases numbered 6, after V lost 1 base and J lost 5 bases. The CDR3 runs 16 residues.

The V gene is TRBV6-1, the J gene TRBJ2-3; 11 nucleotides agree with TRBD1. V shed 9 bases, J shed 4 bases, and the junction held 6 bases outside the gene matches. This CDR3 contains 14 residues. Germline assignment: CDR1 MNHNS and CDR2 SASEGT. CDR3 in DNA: TGTGCCAGAGTCGGGACAGGGGGACCAGATACGCAGTATTTT. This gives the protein CARVGTGGPDTQYF.

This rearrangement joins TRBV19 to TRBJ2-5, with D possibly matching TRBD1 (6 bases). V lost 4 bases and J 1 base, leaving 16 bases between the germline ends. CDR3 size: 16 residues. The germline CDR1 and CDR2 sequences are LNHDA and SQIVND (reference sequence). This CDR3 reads CASSTQQGRGQETQYF. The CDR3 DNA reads TGTGCCAGTAGTACGCAACAGGGACGAGGCCAAGAGACCCAGTACTTC.

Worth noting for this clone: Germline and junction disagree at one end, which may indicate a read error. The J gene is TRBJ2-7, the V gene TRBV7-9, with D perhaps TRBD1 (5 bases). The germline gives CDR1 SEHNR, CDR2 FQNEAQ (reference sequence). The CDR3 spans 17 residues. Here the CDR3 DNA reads TGTTCCAGCAGCTTAAGCTCGCGGCAGGGTAACATCAACGAGCAGTACTTC. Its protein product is CSSSLSSRQGNINEQYF.

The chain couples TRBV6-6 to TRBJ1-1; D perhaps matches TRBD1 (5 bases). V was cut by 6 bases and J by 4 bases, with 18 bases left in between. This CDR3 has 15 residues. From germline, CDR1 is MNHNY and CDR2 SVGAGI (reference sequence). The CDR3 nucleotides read TGTGCCAGCAGCCGTACAGGAGGGGAGGGCACTGAAGCTTTCTTT. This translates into CASSRTGGEGTEAFF.

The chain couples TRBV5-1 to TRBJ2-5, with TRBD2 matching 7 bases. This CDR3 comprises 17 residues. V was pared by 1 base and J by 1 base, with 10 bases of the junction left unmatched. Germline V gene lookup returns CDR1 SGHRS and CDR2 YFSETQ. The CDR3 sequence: CASSLNRSGIAQETQYF. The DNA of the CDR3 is TGCGCCAGCAGCTTGAATCGAAGCGGGATCGCCCAAGAGACCCAGTACTTC.

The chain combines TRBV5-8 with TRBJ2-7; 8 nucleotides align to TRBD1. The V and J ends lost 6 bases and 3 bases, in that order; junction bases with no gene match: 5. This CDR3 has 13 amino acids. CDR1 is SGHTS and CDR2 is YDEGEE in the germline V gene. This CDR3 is CASKSGQGYEQYF. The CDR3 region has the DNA TGTGCCAGCAAGTCCGGACAGGGCTACGAGCAGTACTTC.

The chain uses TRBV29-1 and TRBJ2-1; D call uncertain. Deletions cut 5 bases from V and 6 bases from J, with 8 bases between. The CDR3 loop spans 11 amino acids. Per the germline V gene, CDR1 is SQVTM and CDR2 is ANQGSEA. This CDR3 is CSVFLRNEQFF. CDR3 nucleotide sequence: TGCAGCGTTTTCCTACGCAATGAGCAGTTCTTC.

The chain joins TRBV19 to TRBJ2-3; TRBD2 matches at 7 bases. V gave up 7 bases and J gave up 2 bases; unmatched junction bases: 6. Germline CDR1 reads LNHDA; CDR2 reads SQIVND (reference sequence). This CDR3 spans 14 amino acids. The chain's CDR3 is CASNGRLFTDTQYF. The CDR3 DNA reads TGTGCCAGTAACGGGAGGCTTTTCACAGATACGCAGTATTTT. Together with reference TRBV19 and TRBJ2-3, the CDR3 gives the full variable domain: DGGITQSPKYLFRKEGQNVTLSCEQNLNHDAMYWYRQDPGQGLRLIYYSQIVNDFQKGDIAEGYSVSREKKESFPLTVTSAQKNPTAFYLCASNGRLFTDTQYFGPGTRLTVL.

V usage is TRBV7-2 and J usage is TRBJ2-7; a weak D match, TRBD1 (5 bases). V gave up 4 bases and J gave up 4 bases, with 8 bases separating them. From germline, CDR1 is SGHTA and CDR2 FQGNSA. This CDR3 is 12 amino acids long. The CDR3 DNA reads TGTGCCAGCAGCTATGACAGTTACGAGCAGTACTTC. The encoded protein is CASSYDSYEQYF.

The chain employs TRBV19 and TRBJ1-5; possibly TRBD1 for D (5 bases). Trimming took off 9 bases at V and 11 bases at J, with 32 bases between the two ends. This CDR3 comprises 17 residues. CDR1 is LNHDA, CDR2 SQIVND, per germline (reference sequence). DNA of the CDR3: TGTGCCAGCCAGGGCGGGGCGTCGACGGACTCCCTGGCGTCCCAGCATTTT. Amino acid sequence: CASQGGASTDSLASQHF.

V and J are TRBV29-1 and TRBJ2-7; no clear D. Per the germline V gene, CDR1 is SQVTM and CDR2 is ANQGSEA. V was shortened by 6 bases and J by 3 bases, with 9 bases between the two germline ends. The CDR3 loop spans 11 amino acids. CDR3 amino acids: CSVRLVYEQYF. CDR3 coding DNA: TGCAGCGTAAGACTGGTCTACGAGCAGTACTTC.

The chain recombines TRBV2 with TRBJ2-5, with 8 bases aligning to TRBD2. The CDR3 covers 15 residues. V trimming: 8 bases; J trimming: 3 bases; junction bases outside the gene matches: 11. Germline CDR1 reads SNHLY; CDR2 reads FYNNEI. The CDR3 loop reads CASAPDSGGKETQYF. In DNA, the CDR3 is TGTGCCAGCGCCCCCGATTCGGGGGGGAAAGAGACCCAGTACTTC. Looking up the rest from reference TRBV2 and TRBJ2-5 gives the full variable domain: EPEVTQTPSHQVTQMGQEVILRCVPISNHLYFYWYRQILGQKVEFLVSFYNNEISEKSEIFDDQFSVERPDGSNFTLKIRSTKLEDSAMYFCASAPDSGGKETQYFGPGTRLLVL.

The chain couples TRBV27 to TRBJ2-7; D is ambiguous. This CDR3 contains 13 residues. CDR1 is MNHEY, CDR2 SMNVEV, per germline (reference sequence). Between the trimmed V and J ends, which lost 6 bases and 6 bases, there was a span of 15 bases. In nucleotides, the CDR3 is TGTGCCAGCAGCACCTCCCTTCGAGGCGAGCAGTACTTC. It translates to CASSTSLRGEQYF.

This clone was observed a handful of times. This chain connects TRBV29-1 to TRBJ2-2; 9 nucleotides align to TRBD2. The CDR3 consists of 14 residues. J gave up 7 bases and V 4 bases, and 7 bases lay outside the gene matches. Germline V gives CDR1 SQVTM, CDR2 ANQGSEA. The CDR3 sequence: CSVGAGGQYGELFF. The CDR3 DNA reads TGCAGCGTTGGAGCGGGGGGCCAGTACGGGGAGCTGTTTTTT.

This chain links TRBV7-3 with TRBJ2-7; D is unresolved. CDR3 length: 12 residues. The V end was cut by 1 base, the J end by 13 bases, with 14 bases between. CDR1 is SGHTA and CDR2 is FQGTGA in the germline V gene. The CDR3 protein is CASSLNGVELYF. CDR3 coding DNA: TGTGCCAGCAGCTTAAACGGTGTAGAGCTATACTTC.

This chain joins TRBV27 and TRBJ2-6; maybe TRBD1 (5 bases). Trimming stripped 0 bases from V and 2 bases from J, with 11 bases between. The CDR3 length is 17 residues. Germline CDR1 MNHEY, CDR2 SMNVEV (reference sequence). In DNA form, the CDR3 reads TGTGCCAGCAGTTTATCTCTCAGGGAAGCTGGGGCCAACGTCCTGACTTTC. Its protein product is CASSLSLREAGANVLTF.

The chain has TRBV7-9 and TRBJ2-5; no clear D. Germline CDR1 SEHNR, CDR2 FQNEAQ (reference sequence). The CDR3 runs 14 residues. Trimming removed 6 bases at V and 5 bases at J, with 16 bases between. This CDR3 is CASSQITGGETQYF. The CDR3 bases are TGTGCCAGCAGTCAGATTACCGGCGGCGAGACCCAGTACTTC.

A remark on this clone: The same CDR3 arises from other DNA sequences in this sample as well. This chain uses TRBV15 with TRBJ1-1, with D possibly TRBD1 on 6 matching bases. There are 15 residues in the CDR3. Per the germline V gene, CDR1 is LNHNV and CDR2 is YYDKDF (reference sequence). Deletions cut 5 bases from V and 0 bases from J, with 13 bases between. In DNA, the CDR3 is TGTGCCACCAGCCGGGGGCGGGGGTTGAACACTGAAGCTTTCTTT. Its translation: CATSRGRGLNTEAFF.

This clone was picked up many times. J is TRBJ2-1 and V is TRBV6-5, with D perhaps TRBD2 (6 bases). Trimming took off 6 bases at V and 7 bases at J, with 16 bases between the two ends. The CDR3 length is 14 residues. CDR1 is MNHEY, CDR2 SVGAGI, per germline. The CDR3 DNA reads TGTGCCAGCAGCCCCGGGACTTTTGATAATGAGCAGTTCTTC. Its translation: CASSPGTFDNEQFF.

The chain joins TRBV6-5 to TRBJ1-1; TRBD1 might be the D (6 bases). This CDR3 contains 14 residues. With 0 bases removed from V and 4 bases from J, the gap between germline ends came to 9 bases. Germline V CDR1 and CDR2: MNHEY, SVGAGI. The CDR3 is CASSYSGRGTEAFF. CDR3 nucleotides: TGTGCCAGCAGTTACTCAGGCAGGGGCACTGAAGCTTTCTTT.

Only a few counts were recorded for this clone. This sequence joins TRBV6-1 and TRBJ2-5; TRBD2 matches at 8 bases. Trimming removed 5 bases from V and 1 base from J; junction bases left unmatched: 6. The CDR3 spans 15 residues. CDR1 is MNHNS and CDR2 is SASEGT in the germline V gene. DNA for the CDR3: TGTGCCAGCAGTTTAGCGGGGCGATCCCAAGAGACCCAGTACTTC. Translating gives CASSLAGRSQETQYF.

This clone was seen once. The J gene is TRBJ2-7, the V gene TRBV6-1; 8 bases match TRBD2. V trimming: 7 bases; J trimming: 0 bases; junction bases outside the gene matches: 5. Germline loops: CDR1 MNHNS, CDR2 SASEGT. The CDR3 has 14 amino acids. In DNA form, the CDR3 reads TGTGCCAGCATTCGACTAGCGAACTCCTACGAGCAGTACTTC. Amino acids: CASIRLANSYEQYF.

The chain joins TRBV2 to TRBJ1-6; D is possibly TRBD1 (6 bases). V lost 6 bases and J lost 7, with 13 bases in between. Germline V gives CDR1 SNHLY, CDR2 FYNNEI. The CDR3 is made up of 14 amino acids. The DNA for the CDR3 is TGTGCCAGCAGAGGCAGGGGAGGGAATTCACCCCTCCACTTT. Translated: CASRGRGGNSPLHF. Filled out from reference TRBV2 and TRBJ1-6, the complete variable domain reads EPEVTQTPSHQVTQMGQEVILRCVPISNHLYFYWYRQILGQKVEFLVSFYNNEISEKSEIFDDQFSVERPDGSNFTLKIRSTKLEDSAMYFCASRGRGGNSPLHFGNGTRLTVT.

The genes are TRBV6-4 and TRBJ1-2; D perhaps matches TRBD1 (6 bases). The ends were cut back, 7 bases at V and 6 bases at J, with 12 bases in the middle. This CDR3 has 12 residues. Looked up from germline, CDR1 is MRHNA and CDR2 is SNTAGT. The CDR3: CASMQGRNGYTF. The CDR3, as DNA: TGTGCCAGCATGCAGGGGCGAAATGGCTACACCTTC.